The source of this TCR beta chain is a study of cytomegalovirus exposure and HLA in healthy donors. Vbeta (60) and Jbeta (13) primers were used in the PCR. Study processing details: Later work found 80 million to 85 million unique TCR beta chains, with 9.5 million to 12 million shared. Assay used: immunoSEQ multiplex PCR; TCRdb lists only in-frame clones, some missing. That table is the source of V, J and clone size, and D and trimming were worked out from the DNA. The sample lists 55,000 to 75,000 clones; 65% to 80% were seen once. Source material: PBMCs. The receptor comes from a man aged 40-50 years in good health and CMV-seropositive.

The CDR3 is CASSQGQSFYEQYF. The CDR3 bases are TGTGCCAGCAGTCAGGGACAGAGTTTCTACGAGCAGTACTTC. The chain links TRBV6-4 to TRBJ2-7; 7 bases fit TRBD1. Per the germline V gene, CDR1 is MRHNA and CDR2 is SNTAGT. There are 14 residues in the CDR3. J was trimmed by 3 bases and V by 5 bases; bases with no gene match: 7.